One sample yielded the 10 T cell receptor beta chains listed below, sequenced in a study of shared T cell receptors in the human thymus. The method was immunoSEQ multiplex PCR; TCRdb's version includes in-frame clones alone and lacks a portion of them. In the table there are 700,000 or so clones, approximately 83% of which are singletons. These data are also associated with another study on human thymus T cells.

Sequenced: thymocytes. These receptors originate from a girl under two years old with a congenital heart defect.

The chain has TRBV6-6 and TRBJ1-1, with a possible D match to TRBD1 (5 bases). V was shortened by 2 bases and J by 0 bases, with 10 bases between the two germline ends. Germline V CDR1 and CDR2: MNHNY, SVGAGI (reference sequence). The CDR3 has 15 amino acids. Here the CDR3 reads CASSYPGGMNTEAFF. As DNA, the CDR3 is TGTGCCAGCAGTTACCCGGGGGGGATGAACACTGAAGCTTTCTTT.

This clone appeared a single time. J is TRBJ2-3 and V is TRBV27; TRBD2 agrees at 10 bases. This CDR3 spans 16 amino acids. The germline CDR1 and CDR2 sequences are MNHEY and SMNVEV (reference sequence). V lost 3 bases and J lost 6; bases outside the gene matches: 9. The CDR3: CASSFTASGGMDTQYF. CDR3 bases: TGTGCCAGCAGTTTCACGGCTAGCGGGGGTATGGATACGCAGTATTTT.

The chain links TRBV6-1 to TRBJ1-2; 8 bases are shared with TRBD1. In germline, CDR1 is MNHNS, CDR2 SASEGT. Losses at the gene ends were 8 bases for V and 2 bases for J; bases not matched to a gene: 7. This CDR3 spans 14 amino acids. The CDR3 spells CASAIRGQNYGYTF. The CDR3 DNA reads TGTGCCAGCGCAATCAGGGGGCAGAACTATGGCTACACCTTC.

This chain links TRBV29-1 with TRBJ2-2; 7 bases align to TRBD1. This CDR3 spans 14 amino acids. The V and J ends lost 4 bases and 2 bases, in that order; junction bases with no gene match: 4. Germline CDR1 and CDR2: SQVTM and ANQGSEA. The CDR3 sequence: CSVARDRNTGELFF. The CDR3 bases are TGCAGCGTTGCGAGGGACAGAAACACCGGGGAGCTGTTTTTT.

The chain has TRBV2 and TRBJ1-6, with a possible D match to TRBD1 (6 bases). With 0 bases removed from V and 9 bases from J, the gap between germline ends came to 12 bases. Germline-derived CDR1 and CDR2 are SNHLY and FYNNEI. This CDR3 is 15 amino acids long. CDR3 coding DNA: TGTGCCAGCAGTGAAGCGGGGGCTATCGGTTCACCCCTCCACTTT. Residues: CASSEAGAIGSPLHF.

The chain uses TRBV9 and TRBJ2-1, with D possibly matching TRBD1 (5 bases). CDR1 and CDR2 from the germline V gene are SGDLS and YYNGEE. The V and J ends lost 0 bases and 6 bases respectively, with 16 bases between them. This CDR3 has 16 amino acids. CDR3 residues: CASSVDSRVFGNEQFF. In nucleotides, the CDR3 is TGTGCCAGCAGCGTAGATAGCAGGGTGTTCGGCAATGAGCAGTTCTTC.

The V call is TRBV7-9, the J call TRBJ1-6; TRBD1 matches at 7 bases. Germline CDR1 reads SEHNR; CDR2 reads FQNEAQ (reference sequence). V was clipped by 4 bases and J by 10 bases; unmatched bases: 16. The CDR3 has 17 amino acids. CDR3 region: CASSSVTGKGAGSPLHF. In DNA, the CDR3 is TGTGCCAGCAGCTCTGTGACAGGGAAGGGTGCGGGCTCACCCCTCCACTTT.

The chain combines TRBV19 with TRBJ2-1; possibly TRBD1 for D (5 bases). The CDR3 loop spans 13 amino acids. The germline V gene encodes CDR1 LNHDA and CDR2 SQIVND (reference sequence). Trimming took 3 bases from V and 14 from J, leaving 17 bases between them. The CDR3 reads CASSIRRGPLKFF. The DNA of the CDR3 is TGTGCCAGTAGTATTCGAAGGGGCCCATTAAAGTTCTTC.

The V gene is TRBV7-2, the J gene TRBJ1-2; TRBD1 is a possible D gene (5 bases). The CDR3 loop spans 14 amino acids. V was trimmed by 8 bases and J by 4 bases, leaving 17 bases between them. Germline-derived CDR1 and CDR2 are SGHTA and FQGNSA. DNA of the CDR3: TGTGCCAGCGTCCTACAGGTGGGAGGCTATGGCTACACCTTC. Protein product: CASVLQVGGYGYTF.

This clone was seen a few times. This CDR3 reads CASSLRVRLANSTDTQYF. In DNA, the CDR3 is TGTGCCAGCAGCTTGCGGGTAAGACTAGCTAACAGCACAGATACGCAGTATTTT. The genes are TRBV5-6 and TRBJ2-3; 7 bases fit TRBD2. Losses at the gene ends were 1 base for V and 0 bases for J; bases not matched to a gene: 11. The germline V gene has CDR1 SGHDT and CDR2 YYEEEE. The CDR3 is 18 residues long.